This TCR beta chain is drawn from a study of spatial heterogeneity in lung cancer. Regarding time point: sample taken at primary tumor resection. TCRdb reanalysed the 5' RACE reads using MiXCR and keeps one entry per CDR3 protein. The sample has under 50,000 distinct CDR3 sequences, more than 4.5% seen once; the top ten hold roughly 27%. Germline V lookup: CDR1 DFQATT, CDR2 SNEGSKA (reference sequence). The CDR3 runs 13 residues. V was cut by 3 bases and J by 4 bases, with 10 bases left in between. This sequence joins TRBV20-1 and TRBJ2-1; D possibly corresponds to TRBD2 (5 bases). The sequencing here drew on PBMCs, taken at surgery. The source of this sequence is a female donor with early-stage non-small cell lung cancer. CDR3 DNA sequence: TGCAGTGCTAGGACCGGGGAGTACAATGAGCAGTTCTTC. This translates into CSARTGEYNEQFF.